This T cell receptor (beta chain) was sequenced during a study of blood T cell repertoires in COVID-19. Study in general: Acute and convalescent COVID-19 specimens originated in the United States, Italy and Spain. Nucleic acid was either cDNA or gDNA, and it came from T cells, B-cell-depleted T cells, or PBMCs.

The J segment lost 6 bases and the V segment lost 3 bases, leaving 3 bases of the junction unmatched. This CDR3 is built from 13 residues. Using immunoSEQ multiplex PCR, the repertoire was profiled, and TCRdb retains in-frame clones only, with some absent. Of about 250,000 clones listed, about 80% are singletons. Sequencing was done on a sample of peripheral blood. This TCR came from a person between 65 and 79 years old with COVID-19, enrolled during active disease. The chain employs TRBV12-3 or TRBV12-4 and TRBJ1-1; 8 bases agree with TRBD1. The CDR3 bases are TGTGCCAGCAGTTTTCAGGGGGCGGCTGAAGCTTTCTTT. It is translated as CASSFQGAAEAFF.